This T cell receptor (beta chain) was recorded in a study of beta chain features in type 1 diabetes. For the study at large: Patients shared similar age, gender and cell yields with healthy donors.

Study-wide results and limits: PCR could preferentially amplify shorter templates, alike in patients and controls. TCRB CDR3s were moderately but significantly shorter in Type 1 diabetes patients in all four CD4+ subsets.

Using CD45RO/CCR7/CD25/CD127/CD95/CD27, CD4+ naive, central memory, regulatory and stem cell-like memory cells were sorted. TCRB transcripts that were expressed got sequenced, as all of the isolated RNA had been reverse transcribed. Reads from naive, central memory and regulatory T cell samples averaged roughly 3.3 million. TCRdb's table, derived via immunoSEQ multiplex PCR, lists solely in-frame clones and lacks some. Here the sample spans 600,000 to 700,000 clones, over 10% being singletons. Of note for this clone: Its antigen is unknown.

Germline values: CDR1 SGHVS, CDR2 FQNEAQ. CDR3 length: 17 residues. V shed 3 bases and J shed 0 bases, with 14 bases lying between them. Sequenced input: naive CD4+ T cells from blood. The chain uses TRBV7-8 and TRBJ1-4; D is unresolved. This receptor was obtained from a man aged 18 to 30 with type 1 diabetes. Here the CDR3 reads CASSFTTFSPTNEKLFF. The CDR3 region has the DNA TGTGCCAGCAGCTTCACCACCTTTTCTCCAACTAATGAAAAACTGTTTTTT.